Each of the 28 T cell receptor beta chains below was sequenced from the same sample in a study of blood T cell repertoires in COVID-19. Generated by immunoSEQ multiplex PCR, the TCRdb table keeps only in-frame clones and is missing some. The sample carries roughly 250,000 clones, around 87% recorded once. Specimen: peripheral blood. These TCRs come from a woman in her 50s with acute or convalescent COVID-19.

The chain is built from TRBV19 and TRBJ1-2; 7 bases line up with TRBD1. CDR1 is LNHDA, CDR2 SQIVND, per germline (reference sequence). V shed 4 bases and J 6 bases; nucleotides not matched to a gene: 14. This CDR3 comprises 16 residues. CDR3 DNA sequence: TGTGCCAGTAGTAGATTAACAGGGGAGAATTTGAATGGCTACACCTTC. This sequence encodes CASSRLTGENLNGYTF.

The chain joins TRBV5-1 to TRBJ2-2; 7 positions match TRBD2. The trim removed 4 bases at V and 2 bases at J, leaving 5 bases unmatched. This CDR3 is built from 15 residues. CDR1 and CDR2 from the germline V gene are SGHRS and YFSETQ. The CDR3 region has the DNA TGCGCCAGCAGCCTGAGCGGGGTTAACACCGGGGAGCTGTTTTTT. Residues: CASSLSGVNTGELFF.

This chain joins TRBV6-2 or TRBV6-3 and TRBJ2-1; TRBD2 matches at 11 bases. With 6 bases clipped from V and 2 bases from J, the junction kept 3 bases outside the gene matches. Germline V lookup: CDR1 MNHEY, CDR2 SVGEGT. The CDR3 covers 15 residues. CDR3 in amino acids: CASSRLAGPYNEQFF. The CDR3 DNA is TGTGCCAGCAGCCGACTAGCGGGGCCCTACAATGAGCAGTTCTTC.

The chain combines TRBV19 with TRBJ2-1; TRBD1 matches 8 bases. Germline V lookup: CDR1 LNHDA, CDR2 SQIVND (reference sequence). The CDR3 extends over 13 amino acids. The V gene end was trimmed by 3 bases and the J gene end by 6 bases; junction bases not matched to a gene: 1. CDR3 bases: TGTGCCAGTAGTATTACAGGGGGCAATGAGCAGTTCTTC. Protein: CASSITGGNEQFF.

V and J are TRBV24-1 and TRBJ2-3; 13 nucleotides agree with TRBD2. Germline V CDR1 and CDR2: KGHDR, SFDVKD. The CDR3 has 16 amino acids. The J segment lost 6 bases and the V segment lost 3 bases, leaving 5 bases of the junction unmatched. The CDR3 nucleotides read TGTGCCACCAGTGATGGGACTAGCGGGATTCTGGATACGCAGTATTTT. As protein: CATSDGTSGILDTQYF.

V and J are TRBV28 and TRBJ2-3, with D maybe TRBD2 (7 bases). Germline V gene sequence: CDR1 MDHEN, CDR2 SYDVKM. Deletions cut 4 bases from V and 7 bases from J, with 15 bases between. The CDR3 has 14 residues. The DNA of the CDR3 is TGTGCCAGCAGTTGGAGCGGGACATCGAATACGCAGTATTTT. Protein: CASSWSGTSNTQYF.

This chain links TRBV28 with TRBJ2-5; 9 bases match TRBD1. CDR1 is MDHEN, CDR2 SYDVKM, per germline. The CDR3 sequence is 15 residues long. V gave up 2 bases and J gave up 4 bases; unmatched junction bases: 5. The CDR3 nucleotides read TGTGCCAGCAGTTTACCGGGACAGGGATTAGAGACCCAGTACTTC. Translated: CASSLPGQGLETQYF.

This clone was picked up one time. The chain carries TRBV6-5 and TRBJ1-5; perhaps TRBD1 as D (5 bases). Germline-derived CDR1 and CDR2 are MNHEY and SVGAGI. The CDR3 sequence is 11 residues long. V lost 6 bases and J lost 5, with 5 bases in between. CDR3 sequence reads: CASSRDQPQHF. CDR3 DNA sequence: TGTGCCAGCAGCAGGGATCAGCCCCAGCATTTT.

This clone was picked up one time. The identical CDR3 is also encoded by other nucleotide sequences in the sample. This chain links TRBV19 with TRBJ1-1; unclear D gene. CDR1 is LNHDA and CDR2 is SQIVND in the germline V gene (reference sequence). The CDR3 length is 11 residues. V was shortened by 5 bases and J by 3 bases, with 4 bases between the two germline ends. CDR3 protein: CASSQYTEAFF. The CDR3 DNA follows: TGTGCCAGTAGTCAGTACACTGAAGCTTTCTTT.

V is TRBV4-1 and J is TRBJ1-1; the D is unclear. The germline gives CDR1 MGHRA, CDR2 YSYEKL. The CDR3 spans 12 residues. V was trimmed by 3 bases and J by 12 bases, leaving 14 bases between them. As DNA, the CDR3 is TGCGCCAGCAGCCAGGACTTCCAGCGGCCTTTCTTT. This sequence encodes CASSQDFQRPFF.

This chain connects TRBV9 to TRBJ1-2; 7 bases are a match to TRBD1. The CDR3 is made up of 15 amino acids. CDR1 is SGDLS and CDR2 is YYNGEE in the germline V gene. Germline trimming cut 3 bases from V and 2 bases from J; bases unmatched to any gene: 7. Here the CDR3 reads CASSAESGQNYGYTF. In DNA, the CDR3 is TGTGCCAGCAGCGCAGAATCGGGACAGAACTATGGCTACACCTTC.

The chain recombines TRBV5-1 with TRBJ2-1; 7 bases align to TRBD2. This CDR3 comprises 13 residues. Germline V gene lookup returns CDR1 SGHRS and CDR2 YFSETQ. V lost 3 bases, J lost 3 bases, and 0 bases stayed unmatched. CDR3 DNA: TGCGCCAGCAGCTGGGGGGGCTACAATGAGCAGTTCTTC. Amino acid sequence: CASSWGGYNEQFF.

This chain links TRBV19 with TRBJ2-7; TRBD1 aligns across 8 bases. Germline loops: CDR1 LNHDA, CDR2 SQIVND (reference sequence). V shed 3 bases, J shed 5 bases, and the junction held 9 bases outside the gene matches. The CDR3 consists of 15 residues. The CDR3, as DNA: TGTGCCAGTAGTATCTCTATCGACAGGGGAAACGAGCAGTACTTC. Its protein product is CASSISIDRGNEQYF.

This chain links TRBV4-1 with TRBJ1-1; 8 bases align to TRBD1. V shed 2 bases, J shed 0 bases, and the junction held 5 bases outside the gene matches. The CDR3 length is 16 residues. The germline CDR1 and CDR2 sequences are MGHRA and YSYEKL. The CDR3 protein is CASSQQDRALNTEAFF. The CDR3 region has the DNA TGCGCCAGCAGCCAACAGGACAGGGCATTGAACACTGAAGCTTTCTTT.

This clone is deemed medium-sized. The chain recombines TRBV12-3 or TRBV12-4 with TRBJ2-1; D gene uncertain. The V end was cut by 3 bases, the J end by 10 bases, with 10 bases between. This CDR3 has 12 amino acids. The CDR3 region has the DNA TGTGCCAGCAGTTTTACAGAAAGGGAGCAGTTCTTC. Its translation: CASSFTEREQFF.

The chain employs TRBV9 and TRBJ2-7; weak D call: TRBD1 (6 bases). The CDR3 has 15 residues. Deletions cut 4 bases from V and 1 base from J, with 15 bases between. Germline assignment: CDR1 SGDLS and CDR2 YYNGEE. This chain's CDR3 is CASSKTGTTSYEQYF. CDR3 bases: TGTGCCAGCAGCAAAACCGGGACAACTTCCTACGAGCAGTACTTC.

The chain uses TRBV6-5 and TRBJ2-1; D is perhaps TRBD2 (6 bases). The CDR3 is 14 residues long. From germline, CDR1 is MNHEY and CDR2 SVGAGI. V gave up 10 bases and J gave up 3 bases, with 16 bases separating them. In DNA form, the CDR3 reads TGTGCCACCCGGGTGGTAGCGGACTACAATGAGCAGTTCTTC. It is translated as CATRVVADYNEQFF.

In nucleotides, the CDR3 is TGTGCCAGCAGGCCTCCGGGACAGGGGATCTACAATGAGCAGTTCTTC. Translation: CASRPPGQGIYNEQFF. This chain joins TRBV6-2 or TRBV6-3 and TRBJ2-1; TRBD1 matches 10 bases. Germline CDR1 and CDR2: MNHEY and SVGEGT. V was clipped by 6 bases and J by 3 bases; unmatched bases: 8. The CDR3 extends over 16 amino acids.

The chain uses TRBV5-1 and TRBJ2-3; D gene ambiguous. The CDR3 extends over 15 amino acids. V lost 1 base and J 0 bases, leaving 9 bases between the germline ends. Germline CDR1 SGHRS, CDR2 YFSETQ. The DNA of the CDR3 is TGCGCCAGCAGCTTGTACGGCGGAAGCACAGATACGCAGTATTTT. It codes for CASSLYGGSTDTQYF.

V is TRBV4-3 and J is TRBJ2-3; 11 bases align to TRBD2. After removal of 2 bases from V and 2 bases from J, the junction contained 6 bases not matched to a gene. Germline V gene sequence: CDR1 LGHNA, CDR2 YSLEER. The CDR3 length is 17 residues. DNA of the CDR3: TGCGCCAGCAGCCAAAGGGGACTAGCGGAGACCACAGATACGCAGTATTTT. It is translated as CASSQRGLAETTDTQYF.

This sequence joins TRBV2 and TRBJ1-2; 11 bases map to TRBD1. The CDR3 contains 15 residues. With 4 bases clipped from V and 4 bases from J, the junction kept 5 bases outside the gene matches. CDR1 and CDR2 (germline): SNHLY, FYNNEI. CDR3 sequence reads: CASSVGQGATYGYTF. CDR3 coding DNA: TGTGCCAGCAGTGTCGGACAGGGGGCTACCTATGGCTACACCTTC. The whole variable domain, remainder taken from reference TRBV2 and TRBJ1-2, is EPEVTQTPSHQVTQMGQEVILRCVPISNHLYFYWYRQILGQKVEFLVSFYNNEISEKSEIFDDQFSVERPDGSNFTLKIRSTKLEDSAMYFCASSVGQGATYGYTFGSGTRLTVV.

The chain couples TRBV19 to TRBJ2-2, with D uncertain. Trimming pared 5 bases from V and 5 bases from J, leaving 6 bases between. Per the germline V gene, CDR1 is LNHDA and CDR2 is SQIVND (reference sequence). This CDR3 region has 12 residues. CDR3 DNA sequence: TGTGCCAGTAGTGCGACAACCGGGGAGCTGTTTTTT. This encodes CASSATTGELFF.

In DNA, the CDR3 is TGTGCCAGCAGCGTAGTCGGGGGATCCACAGATACGCAGTATTTT. The encoded protein is CASSVVGGSTDTQYF. The chain is built from TRBV9 and TRBJ2-3, with D possibly matching TRBD2 (6 bases). The germline V gene encodes CDR1 SGDLS and CDR2 YYNGEE. V was clipped by 0 bases and J by 2 bases, with 10 bases between them. The CDR3 is 15 amino acids.

The J gene is TRBJ1-4, the V gene TRBV11-2; 7 bases are shared with TRBD1. The V and J ends lost 3 bases and 8 bases, in that order; junction bases with no gene match: 3. The CDR3 consists of 13 residues. Germline CDR1 and CDR2: SGHAT and FQNNGV. For the CDR3, the DNA is TGTGCCAGCAGCTTCGGGACAGAAGAAAAACTGTTTTTT. As protein: CASSFGTEEKLFF.

The gene calls are TRBV7-2 and TRBJ2-7, with D unclear. CDR3 size: 13 residues. V gave up 5 bases and J gave up 5 bases, with 13 bases separating them. The germline CDR1 and CDR2 sequences are SGHTA and FQGNSA. The CDR3 DNA follows: TGTGCCAGCAGCCAGCAACTAAACCACGAGCAGTACTTC. Its translation: CASSQQLNHEQYF.

This clone was observed a few times. The chain couples TRBV15 to TRBJ2-7; D gene uncertain. Germline CDR1 and CDR2: LNHNV and YYDKDF (reference sequence). V lost 1 base and J 3 bases, leaving 4 bases between the germline ends. The CDR3 totals 12 residues. The CDR3 nucleotides are TGTGCCACCAGCAGAGCAGACTACGAGCAGTACTTC. It encodes CATSRADYEQYF. Filled out from reference TRBV15 and TRBJ2-7, the complete variable domain reads DAMVIQNPRYQVTQFGKPVTLSCSQTLNHNVMYWYQQKSSQAPKLLFHYYDKDFNNEADTPDNFQSRRPNTSFCFLDIRSPGLGDTAMYLCATSRADYEQYFGPGTRLTVT.

This clone was counted between two and nine times. The chain has TRBV2 and TRBJ1-3; D unresolved. The CDR3 loop spans 11 amino acids. V lost 6 bases to trimming and J lost 4 bases, with 4 bases between them. The germline gives CDR1 SNHLY, CDR2 FYNNEI. The CDR3 loop reads CASSYGNTIYF. DNA for the CDR3: TGTGCCAGCAGCTACGGAAACACCATATATTTT.

The genes are TRBV27 and TRBJ1-6; TRBD1 matches 9 bases. Germline CDR1 is MNHEY and CDR2 is SMNVEV (reference sequence). CDR3 length: 17 amino acids. J lost 10 bases, V lost 8 bases, and 18 bases had no gene match. Here the CDR3 reads CASLTYSGTGNYSPLHF. The CDR3 DNA sequence: TGTGCCAGCCTCACCTACTCAGGGACAGGGAACTACTCACCCCTCCACTTT.